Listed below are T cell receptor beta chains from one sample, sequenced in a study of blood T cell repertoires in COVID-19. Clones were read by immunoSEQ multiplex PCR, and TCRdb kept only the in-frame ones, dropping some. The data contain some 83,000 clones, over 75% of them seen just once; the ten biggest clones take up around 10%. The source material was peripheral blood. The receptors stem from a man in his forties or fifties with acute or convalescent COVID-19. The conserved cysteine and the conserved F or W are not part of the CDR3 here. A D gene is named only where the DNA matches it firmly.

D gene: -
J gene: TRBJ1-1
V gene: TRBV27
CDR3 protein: ASSTTGFITEAF

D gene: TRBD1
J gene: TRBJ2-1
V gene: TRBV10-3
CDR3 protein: AAEGQGGYNEQF

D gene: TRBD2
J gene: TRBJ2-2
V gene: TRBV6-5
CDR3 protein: ASLGLAGTTGELF

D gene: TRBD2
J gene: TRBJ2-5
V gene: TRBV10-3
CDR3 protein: AISESGTSSGTQY

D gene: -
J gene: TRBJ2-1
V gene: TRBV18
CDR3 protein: ASSTMGGEQF

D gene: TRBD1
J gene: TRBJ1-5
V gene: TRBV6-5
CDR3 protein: ASRQGWNQPQH

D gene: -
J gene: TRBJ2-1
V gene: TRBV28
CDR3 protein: ASTRGFYNEQF

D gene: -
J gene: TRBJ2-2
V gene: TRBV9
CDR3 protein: ASSPPGGQGFLDTGELF

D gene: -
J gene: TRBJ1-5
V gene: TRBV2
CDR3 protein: ASSTDSSLNQPQH

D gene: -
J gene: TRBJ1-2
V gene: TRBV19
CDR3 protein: ASSTTVGGRSYGYT

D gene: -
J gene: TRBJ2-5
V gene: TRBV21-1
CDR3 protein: ASSILQGITGETQY